The next 31 T cell receptor beta chains were all read from a single sample in a study of Graves' ophthalmopathy and Graves' hyperthyroidism. RNA transcripts provided the template for amplifying TCR beta CDR3 regions. Scientists carried out first-round RT-PCR using HTBI primers and then a second-round multiplex PCR. MiXCR was run by TCRdb on the multiplex PCR reads, yielding one entry per CDR3 protein. Here the sample spans 1 million to 1.3 million distinct CDR3 sequences, about 40% being singletons. Input material: peripheral blood or thyroid tissue (not recorded which). The origin of the receptors is an adult man with Graves' hyperthyroidism.

Note on this clonotype: The junction does not match germline at one end; this may be a read error. The chain recombines TRBV7-2 with TRBJ1-5; D remains ambiguous. The CDR3 extends over 16 amino acids. The V gene's germline CDR1 is SGHTA and CDR2 FQGNSA. CDR3 sequence reads: CASSLLSRRPNQLQHF. The CDR3 nucleotides read TGTGCCAGCAGCTTATTATCCCGTAGGCCCAATCAGCTCCAGCATTTT.

V usage is TRBV20-1 and J usage is TRBJ1-5; 12 nucleotides agree with TRBD1. Germline loops: CDR1 DFQATT, CDR2 SNEGSKA (reference sequence). The CDR3 totals 15 residues. The V and J ends lost 4 bases and 3 bases, in that order; junction bases with no gene match: 4. The CDR3 DNA is TGCAGTGCTACCGGGACAGGGGGCTACAATCAGCCCCAGCATTTT. Translated, it gives CSATGTGGYNQPQHF.

The sample holds many counts of this clonotype. The rearrangement joins TRBV10-2 to TRBJ1-1; tentatively, D is TRBD1 (5 bases). Looked up from germline, CDR1 is WSHSY and CDR2 is SAAADI. The CDR3 consists of 14 residues. V lost 3 bases and J 7 bases, leaving 15 bases between the germline ends. Here the CDR3 reads CASSDWYQGGEAFF. DNA of the CDR3: TGCGCCAGCAGTGATTGGTATCAGGGCGGTGAAGCTTTCTTT.

J is TRBJ2-5 and V is TRBV12-3 or TRBV12-4; TRBD1 matches 9 bases. After removal of 6 bases from V and 2 bases from J, the junction contained 7 bases not matched to a gene. CDR3 length: 15 amino acids. The CDR3 loop reads CASRRDRENQETQYF. In DNA, the CDR3 is TGTGCCAGCAGAAGGGACAGGGAGAATCAAGAGACCCAGTACTTC.

The chain is built from TRBV7-8 and TRBJ1-1; D is unclear. Germline V gene sequence: CDR1 SGHVS, CDR2 FQNEAQ. The CDR3 is 14 amino acids. Trimming took off 4 bases at V and 2 bases at J, with 11 bases between the two ends. The CDR3 loop is CASSSPQINTEAFF. The DNA for the CDR3 is TGTGCCAGCAGCTCCCCGCAAATCAACACTGAAGCTTTCTTT. Full variable domain (outside the CDR3, taken from reference TRBV7-8 and TRBJ1-1): GAGVSQSPRYKVAKRGQDVALRCDPISGHVSLFWYQQALGQGPEFLTYFQNEAQLDKSGLPSDRFFAERPEGSVSTLKIQRTQQEDSAVYLCASSSPQINTEAFFGQGTRLTVV.

Points on this clonotype: Its ends do not fully match the called genes, so a read error is possible. The chain uses TRBV20-1 and TRBJ2-7; D remains unclear. Germline V gene lookup returns CDR1 DFQATT and CDR2 SNEGSKA (reference sequence). CDR3 length: 16 amino acids. The CDR3 reads CSASHVQSAPSYERYF. The CDR3 nucleotides read TGCAGTGCTAGTCATGTGCAGTCCGCTCCCTCCTACGAGCGGTACTTC.

The J gene is TRBJ2-5, the V gene TRBV28, with TRBD2 as a possible D gene (5 bases). Trimming took off 8 bases at V and 1 base at J, with 17 bases between the two ends. The germline CDR1 and CDR2 sequences are MDHEN and SYDVKM. CDR3 length: 15 amino acids. CDR3 region: CASSRAALGQETQYF. The CDR3 DNA sequence: TGTGCCAGCTCTCGAGCGGCTTTAGGCCAAGAGACCCAGTACTTC.

To note about this clonotype: A read error may explain this, as a much larger clone is one base away. The chain has TRBV2 and TRBJ2-2, with 11 bases lining up with TRBD2. Germline V gene lookup returns CDR1 SNHLY and CDR2 FYNNEI. This CDR3 has 17 residues. CDR3 bases: TGTGCCCGCAGACCCCCGGGACTAGCGGAGAACACCGGGGAGCTGTTTTTT. As protein: CARRPPGLAENTGELFF.

This clonotype was found many times. The chain links TRBV29-1 to TRBJ2-2; no definite D call. The CDR3 loop spans 15 amino acids. Trimming left V 7 bases short and J 1 base short, with 16 bases between. Per the germline V gene, CDR1 is SQVTM and CDR2 is ANQGSEA. The CDR3 nucleotides read TGCAGCGCGACCGACACTAACCTGAACACCGGGGAGCTGTTTTTT. Its protein is CSATDTNLNTGELFF.

There are many counts of this clonotype. CDR3 region: CASLREGYQETQYF. The CDR3 region has the DNA TGTGCCAGCCTCAGGGAGGGGTACCAAGAGACCCAGTACTTC. The rearrangement joins TRBV25-1 to TRBJ2-5; TRBD2 aligns across 7 bases. Trimming at V came to 8 bases and at J to 0 bases, leaving 6 bases not matched to a gene. CDR1 MGHDK and CDR2 SYGVNS come from the germline V gene. CDR3 length equals 14 residues.

This clonotype was detected once. This chain connects TRBV9 to TRBJ2-5; TRBD1 agrees at 7 bases. In germline, CDR1 is SGDLS, CDR2 YYNGEE. The J segment lost 1 base and the V segment lost 0 bases, leaving 6 bases of the junction unmatched. This CDR3 is 16 amino acids long. CDR3 sequence: CASSVGDRASQETQYF. In DNA, the CDR3 is TGTGCCAGCAGCGTAGGCGACAGGGCCAGCCAAGAGACCCAGTACTTC.

This chain uses TRBV15 with TRBJ2-6; unclear D gene. CDR1 is LNHNV and CDR2 is YYDKDF in the germline V gene (reference sequence). The length of the CDR3 is 15 residues. The ends were cut back, 3 bases at V and 0 bases at J, with 6 bases in the middle. CDR3 in DNA: TGTGCCACCAGCAGCCACAACTCTGGGGCCAACGTCCTGACTTTC. Residues: CATSSHNSGANVLTF.

The table lists this clonotype with many counts. The V gene is TRBV7-9, the J gene TRBJ2-5, with no clear D. Looked up from germline, CDR1 is SEHNR and CDR2 is FQNEAQ (reference sequence). The CDR3 contains 12 residues. V lost 4 bases and J 3 bases, leaving 6 bases between the germline ends. CDR3 nucleotide sequence: TGTGCCAGCAGCTGGGGTAAAGAGACCCAGTACTTC. Protein product: CASSWGKETQYF. Complete variable domain (other parts from reference TRBV7-9 and TRBJ2-5): DTGVSQNPRHKITKRGQNVTFRCDPISEHNRLYWYRQTLGQGPEFLTYFQNEAQLEKSRLLSDRFSAERPKGSFSTLEIQRTEQGDSAMYLCASSWGKETQYFGPGTRLLVL.

This clonotype was seen at least ten times. The chain carries TRBV24-1 and TRBJ2-7; 16 bases fit TRBD2. This CDR3 contains 17 residues. V lost 3 bases and J lost 9; bases outside the gene matches: 10. CDR1 is KGHDR, CDR2 SFDVKD, per germline. CDR3 sequence (DNA): TGTGCCACCAGTGATGATGCCGGGACTAGCGGGAGGGCCGTGCAGTACTTC. It specifies CATSDDAGTSGRAVQYF.

This clonotype was counted at least ten times. The gene calls are TRBV7-8 and TRBJ2-6; a weak D match, TRBD2 (5 bases). V dropped 1 base and J dropped 4 bases, with 23 bases sitting between them. The germline gives CDR1 SGHVS, CDR2 FQNEAQ. CDR3 size: 20 residues. The CDR3: CASSLELTGGGGPGANVLTF. The CDR3 DNA reads TGTGCCAGCAGCTTAGAGTTGACGGGCGGAGGAGGTCCCGGGGCCAACGTCCTGACTTTC.

This clonotype came up many times. The chain uses TRBV9 and TRBJ2-6, with D perhaps TRBD1 (5 bases). The germline gives CDR1 SGDLS, CDR2 YYNGEE. V was pared by 0 bases and J by 2 bases, with 6 bases between. The CDR3 runs to 15 residues. CDR3 protein: CASSVAGTGANVLTF. The CDR3 coding sequence is TGTGCCAGCAGCGTAGCAGGGACTGGGGCCAACGTCCTGACTTTC.

V and J are TRBV15 and TRBJ2-5; D not resolved. Trimming took 2 bases from V and 4 from J, leaving 11 bases between them. Germline V CDR1 and CDR2: LNHNV, YYDKDF (reference sequence). CDR3 length equals 14 residues. CDR3 coding DNA: TGTGCCACCAGCAGATCCGTAGGGCGAGAGACCCAGTACTTC. Its protein is CATSRSVGRETQYF.

This clonotype was found many times. The chain links TRBV10-3 to TRBJ1-2; D is uncertain. The CDR3 consists of 13 residues. CDR1 and CDR2 (germline): ENHRY, SYGVKD. Trimming stripped 6 bases from V and 6 bases from J, with 14 bases between. The CDR3 here is CAIRDPGPDGYTF. The CDR3 DNA follows: TGTGCCATCAGGGATCCGGGCCCGGATGGCTACACCTTC.

Notes on this clonotype: A much bigger clone sits one base away, suggesting this may be a read error. The chain combines TRBV5-1 with TRBJ1-6; TRBD1 is a possible D gene (6 bases). V was shortened by 3 bases and J by 8 bases, with 15 bases between the two germline ends. This CDR3 is 15 amino acids long. Germline lookup yields CDR1 SGHRS and CDR2 YFSETQ. The CDR3 sequence: CASSSGGGPDSPLHF. The CDR3 bases are TGCGCCAGCAGCTCGGGGGGGGGCCCGGATTCACCCCTCCACTTT.

This clonotype was counted only a few times. J is TRBJ2-7 and V is TRBV13; a possible D gene is TRBD2 (5 bases). Per the germline V gene, CDR1 is PRHDT and CDR2 is FYEKMQ (reference sequence). The CDR3 has 14 residues. Trimming took off 4 bases at V and 4 bases at J, with 14 bases between the two ends. CDR3 sequence reads: CASSSRPGGYEQYF. In DNA form, the CDR3 reads TGTGCCAGCAGCTCCCGGCCCGGCGGGTACGAGCAGTACTTC.

The sample holds a few counts of this clonotype. CDR3 nucleotides: TGCGCCAGCAGCCAAGCCCGGCTAGCGGGGGGCACGGGGGAGCTGTTTTTT. It translates to CASSQARLAGGTGELFF. The genes are TRBV4-1 and TRBJ2-2; 11 positions agree with TRBD2. The CDR3 has 17 residues. V lost 1 base and J lost 8; bases outside the gene matches: 9. Germline CDR1 and CDR2: MGHRA and YSYEKL.

The CDR3 is CSLGPSASLEQYF. The CDR3 DNA follows: TGCAGCTTAGGACCCTCAGCTTCACTCGAGCAGTACTTC. The rearrangement links TRBV29-1 to TRBJ2-7; no reliable D call. The CDR3 extends over 13 amino acids. Germline loops: CDR1 SQVTM, CDR2 ANQGSEA. The V end was cut by 8 bases, the J end by 6 bases, with 20 bases between.

This clonotype was seen at least ten times. A junction end diverges from the germline sequence, so it may reflect a read error. The chain recombines TRBV20-1 with TRBJ2-2, with 12 bases lining up with TRBD2. CDR1 and CDR2 from the germline V gene are DFQATT and SNEGSKA (reference sequence). The CDR3 is 16 amino acids. This CDR3 reads CSARASASGRGGELFF. For the CDR3, the DNA is TGCAGTGCGAGAGCGTCGGCTAGCGGGAGGGGTGGGGAGCTGTTTTTT.

There are a few counts of this clonotype. The V call is TRBV6-5, the J call TRBJ1-2; TRBD1 aligns across 10 bases. The CDR3 is 15 amino acids. Per the germline V gene, CDR1 is MNHEY and CDR2 is SVGAGI. Trimming cost V 5 bases and J 4 bases; bases outside gene matches: 7. The CDR3 is CASSEKTGGVYGYTF. The CDR3 DNA sequence: TGTGCCAGCAGTGAAAAGACAGGGGGCGTCTATGGCTACACCTTC.

Only a few counts were recorded for this clonotype. The chain links TRBV18 to TRBJ2-5, with 7 bases identical to TRBD1. Per the germline V gene, CDR1 is KGHSH and CDR2 is LQKENI. Trimming cost V 3 bases and J 7 bases; bases outside gene matches: 5. CDR3 length: 13 residues. As DNA, the CDR3 is TGTGCCAGCTCACCGGTCAAGGGGGCGACCCAGTACTTC. It encodes CASSPVKGATQYF.

This clonotype was recorded a few times. The chain carries TRBV7-9 and TRBJ2-7; TRBD2 aligns across 7 bases. With 3 bases clipped from V and 3 bases from J, the junction kept 5 bases outside the gene matches. This CDR3 comprises 14 residues. Looked up from germline, CDR1 is SEHNR and CDR2 is FQNEAQ (reference sequence). This CDR3 is CASSLTLADYEQYF. The DNA for the CDR3 is TGTGCCAGCAGCTTGACTCTAGCGGACTACGAGCAGTACTTC.

This clonotype showed up just a few times. V and J are TRBV6-5 and TRBJ1-3; D is undetermined. V was clipped by 10 bases and J by 4 bases, with 14 bases between them. The CDR3 spans 13 residues. The V gene's germline CDR1 is MNHEY and CDR2 SVGAGI. The CDR3 spells CATHGPGGNTIYF. For the CDR3, the DNA is TGTGCCACCCATGGACCGGGGGGAAACACCATATATTTT.

In this sample, this clonotype turned up many times. J is TRBJ1-5 and V is TRBV19; no firm D call. V dropped 5 bases and J dropped 5 bases, with 13 bases sitting between them. CDR3 size: 14 residues. The germline V gene has CDR1 LNHDA and CDR2 SQIVND (reference sequence). The CDR3, as DNA: TGTGCCAGTAGTGGAGGCCCCGGGGATCAGCCCCAGCATTTT. It encodes CASSGGPGDQPQHF. The complete variable domain, with remaining parts taken from reference TRBV19 and TRBJ1-5, reads DGGITQSPKYLFRKEGQNVTLSCEQNLNHDAMYWYRQDPGQGLRLIYYSQIVNDFQKGDIAEGYSVSREKKESFPLTVTSAQKNPTAFYLCASSGGPGDQPQHFGDGTRLSIL.

The genes are TRBV29-1 and TRBJ2-2, with D unresolved. Looked up from germline, CDR1 is SQVTM and CDR2 is ANQGSEA. The CDR3 sequence is 15 residues long. Trimming pared 7 bases from V and 5 bases from J, leaving 20 bases between. For the CDR3, the DNA is TGCAGCGCAGAGAATTCGCCGAGAGTAACCGGGGAGCTGTTTTTT. Translating gives CSAENSPRVTGELFF.

This clonotype was counted only a few times. The chain recombines TRBV4-1 with TRBJ2-2; the D gene is possibly TRBD2 (5 bases). V was pared by 0 bases and J by 6 bases, with 14 bases between. Germline CDR1 MGHRA, CDR2 YSYEKL. This CDR3 spans 16 amino acids. CDR3 region: CASSQDRVSVSGELFF. In DNA, the CDR3 is TGCGCCAGCAGCCAAGATAGGGTTAGCGTGTCCGGGGAGCTGTTTTTT.

The chain uses TRBV9 and TRBJ2-7; 8 nucleotides match TRBD2. In germline, CDR1 is SGDLS, CDR2 YYNGEE. V shed 3 bases and J 4 bases; nucleotides not matched to a gene: 9. This CDR3 is built from 15 residues. The CDR3 bases are TGTGCCAGCAGCGGGGGAGCGGGGGTTGAATACGAGCAGTACTTC. Translation gives CASSGGAGVEYEQYF.